A single sample is the source of the 25 T cell receptor beta chains below, sequenced in a study of early T cells in non-severe SARS-CoV-2 infection. TCRdb redid the calling of the 5' RACE reads with MiXCR, one entry per CDR3 protein. Of tens of thousands of distinct CDR3 sequences listed, more than 8.5% were seen once; the top ten hold 15% to 20%. Sequencing was carried out using whole blood. These receptor sequences come from an adult who was a healthcare worker with PCR-confirmed SARS-CoV-2 infection or an uninfected control (not recorded which).

The sample holds a few counts of this clonotype. J is TRBJ1-2 and V is TRBV28; D might be TRBD1 (6 bases). The V and J ends lost 2 bases and 4 bases respectively, with 17 bases between them. The CDR3 has 16 amino acids. Germline V gene data show CDR1 as MDHEN and CDR2 as SYDVKM. CDR3 protein: CASSLPGTGTTYGYTF. The CDR3 DNA is TGTGCCAGCAGTTTACCGGGCACAGGGACGACCTATGGCTACACCTTC.

At least ten counts were recorded for this clonotype. The J gene is TRBJ1-2, the V gene TRBV28; D gene uncertain. The CDR3 totals 12 residues. The germline V gene has CDR1 MDHEN and CDR2 SYDVKM. The V gene lost 7 bases and the J gene lost 0 bases, with 6 bases spanning the gap. This chain's CDR3 is CASTSPNYGYTF. The CDR3 bases are TGTGCCAGCACATCCCCTAACTATGGCTACACCTTC.

V and J are TRBV24-1 and TRBJ1-5, with D possibly being TRBD1 (6 bases). V was shortened by 7 bases and J by 7 bases, with 16 bases between the two germline ends. The CDR3 runs to 14 residues. Germline V CDR1 and CDR2: KGHDR, SFDVKD. For the CDR3, the DNA is TGTGCCACCAGGGGCCGGGGGGCAGGACAGCCCCAGCATTTT. It encodes CATRGRGAGQPQHF.

This clonotype was seen many times. V is TRBV12-3 or TRBV12-4 and J is TRBJ2-7; TRBD2 is a possible D gene (6 bases). This CDR3 is built from 13 residues. The V and J ends lost 5 bases and 4 bases respectively, with 12 bases between them. CDR3 in amino acids: CASSKTRGYEQYF. The CDR3 bases are TGTGCCAGCAGTAAGACTAGGGGATACGAGCAGTACTTC.

A remark on this clonotype: This may stem from a read error, because a much larger clone lies one nucleotide away. The chain uses TRBV9 and TRBJ1-6, with 10 bases aligning to TRBD1. The CDR3 totals 14 residues. Germline CDR1 reads SGDLS; CDR2 reads YYNGEE. CDR3 nucleotides: TGTGCCAGCAGCGTAGGGACAGGGGGGTCACCCCCCCACTTT. The encoded protein is CASSVGTGGSPPHF. The full variable domain, completed using reference TRBV9 and TRBJ1-6, is DSGVTQTPKHLITATGQRVTLRCSPRSGDLSVYWYQQSLDQGLQFLIQYYNGEERAKGNILERFSAQQFPDLHSELNLSSLELGDSALYFCASSVGTGGSPPHFGNGTRLTVT.

This clonotype was counted at least ten times. The chain employs TRBV29-1 and TRBJ2-2; 7 bases agree with TRBD1. Germline V gene sequence: CDR1 SQVTM, CDR2 ANQGSEA. Trimming cost V 1 base and J 7 bases; bases outside gene matches: 3. CDR3 size: 13 residues. The chain's CDR3 is CSVEVTGFGELFF. DNA for the CDR3: TGCAGCGTTGAAGTGACAGGGTTCGGGGAGCTGTTTTTT.

The rearrangement uses TRBV6-5 and TRBJ2-7, with D tentatively TRBD2 (5 bases). Per germline, CDR1 MNHEY and CDR2 SVGAGI. Trimming removed 0 bases from V and 3 bases from J, with 12 bases in between. This CDR3 is built from 15 residues. DNA for the CDR3: TGTGCCAGCAGTTACTCGCCAGCGGAGAGCTACGAGCAGTACTTC. This sequence encodes CASSYSPAESYEQYF.

This sequence joins TRBV6-6 and TRBJ1-1; 8 bases align to TRBD1. With V trimmed by 5 bases and J by 6 bases, 8 bases remained unmatched. Germline V gives CDR1 MNHNY, CDR2 SVGAGI (reference sequence). CDR3 size: 14 residues. The CDR3 DNA reads TGTGCCAGCAGTCAGACCCGACAGGGGTCTGAAGCTTTCTTT. This translates into CASSQTRQGSEAFF.

This clonotype was detected many times. The chain employs TRBV18 and TRBJ2-7; TRBD1 might be the D (6 bases). V was clipped by 6 bases and J by 6 bases, with 21 bases between them. The germline V gene has CDR1 KGHSH and CDR2 LQKENI. This CDR3 spans 15 amino acids. The CDR3 loop is CASSRYGSGAGEQYF. In DNA, the CDR3 is TGTGCCAGCTCCCGCTACGGATCAGGGGCGGGCGAGCAGTACTTC.

This chain links TRBV7-3 with TRBJ2-1; D is perhaps TRBD1 (8 bases). This CDR3 is built from 14 residues. The germline CDR1 and CDR2 sequences are SGHTA and FQGTGA. Trimming stripped 5 bases from V and 10 bases from J, with 18 bases between. CDR3 sequence (DNA): TGTGCCAGCAGCCGGGGGGACAGGCTCTCGGAGCAGTTCTTC. Translated, it gives CASSRGDRLSEQFF.

This clonotype was counted many times. This chain connects TRBV19 to TRBJ1-2; D is undetermined. V dropped 6 bases and J dropped 5 bases, with 7 bases sitting between them. Looked up from germline, CDR1 is LNHDA and CDR2 is SQIVND (reference sequence). The CDR3 sequence is 11 residues long. The CDR3 DNA follows: TGTGCCAGTAGCGTCCGGTATGGCTACACCTTC. Its protein product is CASSVRYGYTF.

This clonotype came up a few times. The V and J genes are TRBV6-2 or TRBV6-3 and TRBJ2-1, with D possibly being TRBD1 (6 bases). Deletions cut 5 bases from V and 6 bases from J, with 17 bases between. The germline V gene has CDR1 MNHEY and CDR2 SVGEGT. The CDR3 consists of 15 residues. CDR3 bases: TGTGCCAGCAGTCCACAGGGCCTAGCTCTCAATGAGCAGTTCTTC. Its translation: CASSPQGLALNEQFF.

This chain uses TRBV20-1 with TRBJ2-5; possibly TRBD1 for D (6 bases). The V and J ends lost 6 bases and 5 bases respectively, with 19 bases between them. CDR3 length: 14 amino acids. The germline V gene encodes CDR1 DFQATT and CDR2 SNEGSKA (reference sequence). DNA of the CDR3: TGCAGTGCCAGGGACATCACCCCGGGGGAGACCCAGTACTTC. Translating it yields CSARDITPGETQYF.

Many counts were recorded for this clonotype. J is TRBJ1-3 and V is TRBV18; no reliable D call. The CDR3 length is 15 residues. Germline V gene lookup returns CDR1 KGHSH and CDR2 LQKENI. V lost 0 bases to trimming and J lost 0 bases, with 6 bases between them. DNA of the CDR3: TGTGCCAGCTCACCACCGGGTAGCTCTGGAAACACCATATATTTT. Translation: CASSPPGSSGNTIYF.

V gene TRBV10-3 combines with J gene TRBJ2-5; D may be TRBD1 or TRBD2 (5 bases each). The V gene's germline CDR1 is ENHRY and CDR2 SYGVKD. The V end lost 7 bases, the J end lost 2 bases, and 14 bases lay between the germline ends. The CDR3 is made up of 14 amino acids. DNA for the CDR3: TGTGCCATCAACCCCGGGACCGTGCAAGAGACCCAGTACTTC. It specifies CAINPGTVQETQYF.

This clonotype appeared a few times. The genes are TRBV2 and TRBJ2-1, with D hard to call. Trimming removed 1 base at V and 7 bases at J, with 14 bases between. The CDR3 covers 15 residues. Germline-derived CDR1 and CDR2 are SNHLY and FYNNEI. The CDR3 sequence is CASSEEHRVGNEQFF. As DNA, the CDR3 is TGTGCCAGCAGTGAAGAACACCGTGTGGGTAATGAGCAGTTCTTC.

In regard to this clonotype: One end of the junction is discordant with germline, which a read error may explain. As DNA, the CDR3 is TGTGCCAGCAGTCCCGGACTAGCGGGGGCATCCGTATTC. It encodes CASSPGLAGASVF. The chain recombines TRBV28 with TRBJ2-7, with 13 bases matching TRBD2. This CDR3 has 13 residues. CDR1 and CDR2 from the germline V gene are MDHEN and SYDVKM.

This clonotype was seen repeatedly, ten times or more. This chain links TRBV5-1 with TRBJ2-3, with a weak D call TRBD2 (5 bases). The germline gives CDR1 SGHRS, CDR2 YFSETQ. This CDR3 spans 15 amino acids. V gave up 0 bases and J gave up 0 bases, with 8 bases separating them. CDR3 in DNA: TGCGCCAGCAGCTTGGTTGGCGGGAGCACAGATACGCAGTATTTT. The encoded protein is CASSLVGGSTDTQYF.

This clonotype came up many times. This rearrangement joins TRBV24-1 to TRBJ2-5, with 8 bases identical to TRBD2. Germline loops: CDR1 KGHDR, CDR2 SFDVKD. This CDR3 region has 14 residues. Losses at the gene ends were 4 bases for V and 2 bases for J; bases not matched to a gene: 2. CDR3: CATSDSGGQETQYF. In DNA form, the CDR3 reads TGTGCCACCAGTGACTCGGGAGGGCAAGAGACCCAGTACTTC.

The chain has TRBV28 and TRBJ2-3; D unclear. V was trimmed by 8 bases and J by 6 bases, leaving 15 bases between them. The CDR3 is 13 amino acids. Per the germline V gene, CDR1 is MDHEN and CDR2 is SYDVKM. CDR3 sequence (DNA): TGTGCCAGCGTAACCCGGCGTGTCGATACGCAGTATTTT. Amino acids: CASVTRRVDTQYF.

This clonotype was found many times. The V and J genes are TRBV7-2 and TRBJ1-2; TRBD1 might be the D (5 bases). Trimming removed 6 bases at V and 4 bases at J, with 15 bases between. Germline V gene lookup returns CDR1 SGHTA and CDR2 FQGNSA. CDR3 length: 14 amino acids. CDR3: CASREAGRGYGYTF. In nucleotides, the CDR3 is TGTGCCAGCAGGGAGGCGGGAAGGGGCTATGGCTACACCTTC.

This clonotype was counted many times. The J gene is TRBJ1-1, the V gene TRBV29-1, with D maybe TRBD1 (5 bases). This CDR3 region has 11 residues. V lost 7 bases and J 2 bases, leaving 8 bases between the germline ends. Germline V gene data show CDR1 as SQVTM and CDR2 as ANQGSEA. CDR3 in DNA: TGCAGCGGAGACAGCAACACTGAAGCTTTCTTT. Its protein product is CSGDSNTEAFF.

The chain employs TRBV12-3 or TRBV12-4 and TRBJ1-1, with a possible D match to TRBD1 (6 bases). The V and J ends lost 3 bases and 7 bases respectively, with 9 bases between them. This CDR3 contains 12 residues. The CDR3 nucleotides read TGTGCCAGCAGTTTCGACAGGATTGAAGCTTTCTTT. This gives the protein CASSFDRIEAFF.

This clonotype has at least ten counts. The CDR3 DNA sequence: TGTGCCACCAGTGGAGCGGGACAGGGTTATCATGAGCAGTTCTTC. It translates to CATSGAGQGYHEQFF. This chain links TRBV24-1 with TRBJ2-1, with TRBD1 matching 9 bases. The V segment lost 5 bases and the J segment 8 bases; nucleotides outside the gene matches: 9. Germline V gene data show CDR1 as KGHDR and CDR2 as SFDVKD. The length of the CDR3 is 15 residues.

This clonotype was observed a handful of times. The chain recombines TRBV5-1 with TRBJ2-1; no clear D gene. Germline V CDR1 and CDR2: SGHRS, YFSETQ. The ends were cut back, 5 bases at V and 7 bases at J, with 10 bases in the middle. CDR3 length: 12 amino acids. The CDR3 protein is CASSFGTNEQFF. In nucleotides, the CDR3 is TGCGCCAGCAGTTTCGGAACGAATGAGCAGTTCTTC.